Listed below are T cell receptor beta chains from one sample, sequenced in a study of blood T cell repertoires in COVID-19. The protocol was immunoSEQ multiplex PCR, while the TCRdb copy is restricted to in-frame clones and leaves out a portion. The repertoire has 190,000 or so clones, 70% to 85% of them found once; the top ten carry approximately 6.9%. The sequencing sample was made of peripheral blood. The origin of the receptors is a human donor with acute or convalescent COVID-19. The donor label of this sample is uncertain. The conserved cysteine and the conserved F or W are not part of the CDR3 here. A row's size may be missing; if present it is once, few, many or a size class.

v_call	j_call	clone_size	cdr3_aa
TRBV3-1/TRBV3-2	TRBJ2-7	.	ASSQDRTGSSEQY
TRBV7-9	TRBJ1-4	.	ASSFRGGEKLF
TRBV7-2	TRBJ2-3	.	ASSLVGSPSTDTQY
TRBV27	TRBJ1-2	.	ASSADRDYGYT
TRBV27	TRBJ2-3	.	ASSLAAGGAFGDTQY
TRBV3-1/TRBV3-2	TRBJ2-1	.	ASSPLAGGGDEQF
TRBV25-1	TRBJ2-3	.	ASSIGGGTQY
TRBV5-1	TRBJ1-2	.	ASSARANYGYT
TRBV7-6	TRBJ2-2	.	ASSLASGMGSGTGELF
TRBV12-3/TRBV12-4	TRBJ1-4	.	ASRRDEKLF
TRBV7-9	TRBJ2-7	few	ASSLPQTYEQY
TRBV7-9	TRBJ2-3	.	ASSSPRGRVTDTQY
TRBV7-8	TRBJ1-5	.	ASSSDRHLSNQPQH
TRBV29-1	TRBJ2-7	.	SARQGTYYEQY
TRBV19	TRBJ2-5	.	ASSKRVGLGGTQY
TRBV4-1	TRBJ1-5	.	ASSQDSRGRLYQPQH
TRBV28	TRBJ2-2	.	ASSLAGANTGELF
TRBV7-2	TRBJ1-5	.	ASSYDGGPGQPQH
TRBV18	TRBJ1-1	once	ASSLQEGYGGEAF
TRBV30	TRBJ2-7	.	AWTATSGYEQY
TRBV23-1	TRBJ2-2	.	ASSQSRRGGTGELF
TRBV2	TRBJ2-1	.	ASSEQYNEQF
TRBV5-1	TRBJ1-4	.	ASSRGQGMTEKLF
TRBV12-5	TRBJ1-1	once	ASGPQGTNTEAF
TRBV25-1	TRBJ2-1	.	ASNTQGARYNEQF
TRBV5-1	TRBJ2-7	.	ASSLAGRLNEQY
TRBV6-5	TRBJ2-3	once	ASIPAGTDTQY
TRBV14	TRBJ2-7	.	ASSPLGQGLQY
TRBV18	TRBJ1-5	once	ASSPNTGGTNQPQH
TRBV7-9	TRBJ2-2	.	ASSLGTTSGSTGELF
TRBV19	TRBJ1-2	.	ASGGYGYT
TRBV7-9	TRBJ2-5	.	ASSFSGRETQY
TRBV3-1/TRBV3-2	TRBJ1-3	.	ASSQRAGLGNTIY
TRBV18	TRBJ1-5	.	ASSADRNQPQH
TRBV5-6	TRBJ1-6	.	ASSVGRRNSPLH
TRBV6-5	TRBJ2-2	.	ASSYSAPGSGELF
TRBV27	TRBJ2-3	.	ASSLSGGSSHTQY
TRBV9	TRBJ1-3	.	ASSVEGLSGNTIY
TRBV4-3	TRBJ2-3	.	ASSHEGAGDTQY
TRBV3-1/TRBV3-2	TRBJ2-2	.	ASSRRTSGMDTGELF
TRBV6-1	TRBJ2-1	.	ASSELGGNEQF
TRBV19	TRBJ1-1	few	ASSLHRGGNTEAF
TRBV7-9	TRBJ1-2	.	ASSLPQGAGYT
TRBV6-5	TRBJ2-7	.	ASSHSSEQY
TRBV14	TRBJ2-3	.	ASSPYKRESGTDTQY
TRBV21-1	TRBJ2-7	.	ASSKTPGSTVAYEQY
TRBV24-1	TRBJ2-5	once	ATSGASGSWETQY
TRBV12-5	TRBJ2-3	.	ASGLGQVSTDTQY
TRBV7-9	TRBJ2-7	.	ASSLKGQLGEQY
TRBV5-1	TRBJ2-5	.	ASTSSGGQETQY
TRBV11-2	TRBJ2-3	.	ASSSNLAVSTDTQY